This section outlines one T cell receptor beta chain sequence together with its context. What it binds is unknown. One end of the junction is discordant with germline, which a read error may explain. These data are taken from a study of tumor-infiltrating lymphocytes in primary liver carcinoma. Notes on the study in general: Tumor region pairs showed greater overlap than either tumor-adjacent or tumor-blood pairs did. Present in all five tumor regions were only about 8-25% of the top clones.

Starting material of 400 to 600 ng total RNA yielded TCR beta cDNA via a constant-region primer. Investigators got TCR beta libraries out of three nested multiplex PCR rounds, done with slightly modified ARM-PCR. In the first two PCR rounds, TRBV1-TRBV30 forward primers were paired with a C-beta reverse primer, and each round lasted nine to ten cycles. TCRdb fed the multiplex PCR reads into MiXCR, producing one record per CDR3 protein. Seen here are approximately 73,000 distinct CDR3 sequences, around 75% observed once, and the top ten hold roughly 13%. The CDR3 covers 15 residues. Germline lookup yields CDR1 SGHRS and CDR2 YFSETQ. The tissue used was unsorted bulk material of about 19-33 mg. RNA and DNA were co-extracted from it with the AllPrep DNA/RNA mini kit. Every patient in the cohort had a primary liver carcinoma. That carcinoma was treated by surgical resection.

The V gene is TRBV5-1, the J gene TRBJ1-2; 8 bases agree with TRBD1. This TCR derives from a woman aged 60-70 years with primary liver carcinoma and hepatitis B virus infection. Sequenced material: liver tumor tissue from sampling region 4. The subset is: tumor region T4, right-lateral pole. For the CDR3, the DNA is TGCGCCAGAAGCCTACGGACAGGGCACGGATATGGCTACATCTTC. It encodes CARSLRTGHGYGYIF.